This note documents a single T cell receptor beta chain sequence. The antigen remains unidentified. The CDR3 covers 15 residues. The germline CDR1 and CDR2 sequences are SGHVS and FQNEAQ. This entry belongs to a study of blood T cells in healthy people across ages. Study information: Capture via template switching afforded approximately one barcoded beta molecule per two T cells.

Primed by a sample-barcoded 5' primer and a J-beta primer mix, a second PCR proceeded for roughly 7 to 11 cycles. TCRdb called the 5' RACE reads again in MiXCR, with one record for every CDR3 protein. The table has about 1,400,000 distinct CDR3 sequences, 55% to 75% seen once. Study-level findings and limits: Any conclusive comparison of naive versus antigen-experienced cells was prevented by using unsorted PBMCs. The study found TCR beta diversity correlated strongly with naive T cell percentage.

The sample comprised blood. This sequence was found in a man between 18 and 29 years old in good health. J is TRBJ2-7 and V is TRBV7-8; TRBD2 is a possible D gene (5 bases). TRBJ2-5 explains the end of the DNA better; the J call may be wrong. The CDR3 loop reads CASSLVYGMGETQYF. CDR3 sequence (DNA): TGTGCCAGCAGCTTAGTCTACGGGATGGGAGAGACCCAGTACTTC.